A single sample is the source of the 19 T cell receptor beta chains below, sequenced in a study of PD-L1 blockade in urothelial cancer. Sequencing used immunoSEQ multiplex PCR; TCRdb keeps in-frame clones, though not all of them. Of 20,000 to 25,000 clones listed, almost 90% are singletons. The sequencing here drew on PBMCs, taken around atezolizumab (anti-PD-L1) treatment. These receptors were obtained from a woman aged 55-70 years with urothelial cancer.

This clone was counted a single time. The chain uses TRBV29-1 and TRBJ1-1; D might be TRBD1 (5 bases). CDR1 SQVTM and CDR2 ANQGSEA come from the germline V gene. V lost 2 bases and J 6 bases, leaving 13 bases between the germline ends. The CDR3 is 13 residues long. The CDR3 loop is CSVEMWGVPEAFF. For the CDR3, the DNA is TGCAGCGTTGAAATGTGGGGGGTCCCTGAAGCTTTCTTT.

This chain uses TRBV13 with TRBJ2-3, with D hard to call. This CDR3 is built from 14 residues. From germline, CDR1 is PRHDT and CDR2 FYEKMQ (reference sequence). V lost 4 bases, J lost 2 bases, and 10 bases lay in between. The CDR3 loop is CASSSGGFTDTQYF. The CDR3 nucleotides are TGTGCCAGCAGCTCCGGCGGCTTCACAGATACGCAGTATTTT.

The gene calls are TRBV7-9 and TRBJ1-5; D perhaps matches TRBD1 (6 bases). This CDR3 spans 15 amino acids. Germline assignment: CDR1 SEHNR and CDR2 FQNEAQ (reference sequence). The V end lost 4 bases, the J end lost 3 bases, and 13 bases lay between the germline ends. The CDR3 sequence is CASSSQGSNNQPQHF. In DNA, the CDR3 is TGTGCCAGCAGCTCCCAGGGGTCGAACAATCAGCCCCAGCATTTT.

The chain joins TRBV7-3 to TRBJ2-2, with TRBD2 as a possible D gene (7 bases). V was shortened by 2 bases and J by 4 bases, with 14 bases between the two germline ends. This CDR3 has 16 amino acids. Per the germline V gene, CDR1 is SGHTA and CDR2 is FQGTGA. CDR3 in amino acids: CASSLPAGHLTGELFF. In nucleotides, the CDR3 is TGTGCCAGCAGCTTACCAGCGGGACACCTCACCGGGGAGCTGTTTTTT.

CDR3 sequence reads: CASSLKGISNQPQHF. The CDR3 bases are TGTGCCAGCAGTTTAAAGGGGATTAGCAATCAGCCCCAGCATTTT. The V gene is TRBV27, the J gene TRBJ1-5; TRBD1 is a possible D gene (5 bases). Germline V gene sequence: CDR1 MNHEY, CDR2 SMNVEV (reference sequence). The CDR3 runs 15 residues. V shed 2 bases and J shed 0 bases, with 8 bases lying between them.

The chain has TRBV10-1 and TRBJ2-7; D is undetermined. The germline CDR1 and CDR2 sequences are WNHNN and SYGVQD (reference sequence). The V gene lost 4 bases and the J gene lost 0 bases, with 4 bases spanning the gap. This CDR3 is built from 12 residues. The CDR3, as DNA: TGCGCCAGCAGTGCGAGCTCCTACGAGCAGTACTTC. Encoded protein: CASSASSYEQYF.

This chain joins TRBV4-1 and TRBJ2-1; possible D gene TRBD1, 5 bases. The CDR3 consists of 14 residues. The V end was cut by 6 bases, the J end by 0 bases, with 9 bases between. CDR1 MGHRA and CDR2 YSYEKL come from the germline V gene. The CDR3 nucleotides are TGCGCCAGCAGGGGGCAGAGCTCCTACAATGAGCAGTTCTTC. The encoded protein is CASRGQSSYNEQFF.

This clone has just one count. This chain links TRBV5-3 with TRBJ2-5; the match to TRBD2 covers 13 bases. TRBV5-3 is reported as an ORF; its role is uncertain. The ends lost 2 bases at V and 3 bases at J; junction bases unmatched: 1. The CDR3 runs 15 residues. CDR3 sequence reads: CARSFGTSGKETQYF. The CDR3 coding sequence is TGTGCCAGAAGCTTTGGGACTAGCGGGAAAGAGACCCAGTACTTC.

V is TRBV7-2 and J is TRBJ2-7; 9 bases line up with TRBD2. With V trimmed by 3 bases and J by 6 bases, 9 bases remained unmatched. CDR3 length: 15 amino acids. The germline V gene encodes CDR1 SGHTA and CDR2 FQGNSA. The CDR3 DNA reads TGTGCCAGCAGCTTTTTGCCTAGCGGGACGGGCGAGCAGTACTTC. This gives the protein CASSFLPSGTGEQYF.

The CDR3 DNA sequence: TGTGCCAGCAGCTTTCTACAGGGGAGTCAGCCCCAGCATTTT. It is translated as CASSFLQGSQPQHF. This chain links TRBV7-2 with TRBJ1-5, with 7 bases fitting TRBD1. Germline lookup yields CDR1 SGHTA and CDR2 FQGNSA. J was trimmed by 6 bases and V by 3 bases; bases with no gene match: 5. The CDR3 consists of 14 residues.

The gene calls are TRBV27 and TRBJ2-6, with 7 nucleotides matching TRBD1. The germline V gene has CDR1 MNHEY and CDR2 SMNVEV (reference sequence). The trim removed 5 bases at V and 4 bases at J, leaving 8 bases unmatched. The length of the CDR3 is 16 residues. The CDR3 reads CASSETGLSGANVLTF. The CDR3 DNA follows: TGTGCCAGCAGTGAGACAGGGCTATCAGGGGCCAACGTCCTGACTTTC.

This sequence joins TRBV4-3 and TRBJ1-4, with D possibly TRBD1 on 6 matching bases. Between the trimmed V and J ends, which lost 1 base and 1 base, there was a span of 13 bases. There are 17 residues in the CDR3. Germline values: CDR1 LGHNA, CDR2 YSLEER. The CDR3 reads CASSQGQGWLTNEKLFF. CDR3 DNA: TGCGCCAGCAGCCAAGGCCAGGGGTGGCTAACTAATGAAAAACTGTTTTTT.

This chain connects TRBV7-6 to TRBJ1-4; D is unclear. The CDR3 totals 15 residues. Trimming took off 1 base at V and 5 bases at J, with 11 bases between the two ends. The germline V gene has CDR1 SGHVS and CDR2 FNYEAQ. CDR3 amino acids: CASSLGPAGNEKLFF. In nucleotides, the CDR3 is TGTGCCAGCAGCTTAGGTCCGGCGGGAAATGAAAAACTGTTTTTT.

The rearrangement uses TRBV2 and TRBJ1-4; 8 positions agree with TRBD1. V lost 3 bases, J lost 6 bases, and 3 bases stayed unmatched. Per germline, CDR1 SNHLY and CDR2 FYNNEI. This CDR3 spans 14 amino acids. CDR3 sequence: CASSEGQAHEKLFF. CDR3 nucleotides: TGTGCCAGCAGTGAGGGACAGGCACATGAAAAACTGTTTTTT.

The chain has TRBV21-1 and TRBJ2-3; the table's D call TRBD1 went unverified against the DNA. TRBV21-1 is a pseudogene. The CDR3 is 18 residues long. CDR3 residues: CASSKGRRQARSTDTQYF. CDR3 in DNA: TGTGCCAGCAGCAAAGGAAGAAGGCAGGCCCGTAGCACAGATACGCAGTATTTT.

This sequence joins TRBV27 and TRBJ1-2, with unresolved D. Germline V gene data show CDR1 as MNHEY and CDR2 as SMNVEV (reference sequence). The length of the CDR3 is 14 residues. V was clipped by 0 bases and J by 5 bases, with 10 bases between them. The CDR3 DNA is TGTGCCAGCAGTTTATCCCCACAGCCATATGGCTACACCTTC. It translates to CASSLSPQPYGYTF.

The count of this clone is one. V gene TRBV28 combines with J gene TRBJ2-3; the match to TRBD1 covers 7 bases. Germline values: CDR1 MDHEN, CDR2 SYDVKM. The CDR3 is 14 amino acids. With V trimmed by 3 bases and J by 3 bases, 3 bases remained unmatched. The chain's CDR3 is CASSLTGLTDTQYF. CDR3 in DNA: TGTGCCAGCAGTTTGACAGGGTTGACAGATACGCAGTATTTT.

This clone appeared once. The V gene is TRBV18, the J gene TRBJ2-3; possible D gene TRBD1, 6 bases. Trimming took 4 bases from V and 3 from J, leaving 20 bases between them. The CDR3 loop spans 17 amino acids. Per germline, CDR1 KGHSH and CDR2 LQKENI. In nucleotides, the CDR3 is TGTGCCAGCTCACACAGGGAACAGGCAGCAGGGACAGATACGCAGTATTTT. Translated: CASSHREQAAGTDTQYF.

The chain uses TRBV7-2 and TRBJ2-3; the D gene is possibly TRBD1 (6 bases). CDR3 length equals 15 residues. V was clipped by 2 bases and J by 3 bases, with 12 bases between them. Germline CDR1 SGHTA, CDR2 FQGNSA. The CDR3 loop reads CASSLRQGMTDTQYF. CDR3 DNA sequence: TGTGCCAGCAGCTTACGGCAGGGGATGACAGATACGCAGTATTTT.